This TCR beta chain was recorded in a study of shared clonotypes between healthy human individuals. The CDR3 length is 14 residues. Germline CDR1 and CDR2: SGHVS and FQNEAQ. V was clipped by 1 base and J by 1 base, with 7 bases between them. The naive CD8 population came from CD45RO-negative cells selected for CCR7, without terminally differentiated effector memory CD45RA+ cells. A remark on this clone: Other DNA sequences from this sample encode an identical CDR3 as well.

Replicate PCRs from sorted subsets contained approximately 190 ng DNA, which is 29,000 or so T cell genomes. TCRdb's table, derived via immunoSEQ multiplex PCR, lists solely in-frame clones and lacks some. The sample has roughly 770,000 clones; roughly 96% are singletons. The sequence came from a man younger than 45 in good health. This chain uses TRBV7-8 with TRBJ2-5, with D hard to call. Sample: naive CD8+ T cells sorted from blood. The CDR3 loop reads CASSLGAAQETQYF. The CDR3 DNA follows: TGTGCCAGCAGCTTAGGCGCAGCCCAAGAGACCCAGTACTTC. Supplemented by reference TRBV7-8 and TRBJ2-5, the full variable domain reads GAGVSQSPRYKVAKRGQDVALRCDPISGHVSLFWYQQALGQGPEFLTYFQNEAQLDKSGLPSDRFFAERPEGSVSTLKIQRTQQEDSAVYLCASSLGAAQETQYFGPGTRLLVL.